This T cell receptor beta chain came from a study of blood T cells in healthy people across ages. V was clipped by 2 bases and J by 7 bases; unmatched bases: 11. The germline V gene has CDR1 MDHEN and CDR2 SYDVKM. CDR3 length: 16 amino acids. The authors ran a second PCR of about 7 to 11 cycles using a sample-barcoded 5' primer and a J-beta primer mix. TCRdb re-analysed the 5' RACE reads in MiXCR, keeping a single row per CDR3 protein. Of approximately 1,700,000 distinct CDR3 sequences listed, 30% to 40% are singletons. Study-level points and caveats: Expanded clonotype shifts may have been confounded, as the donors had an unknown CMV status. Greater diversity and more naive CD4+ cells were seen in long-lived donors than in aged donors. The fall in TCR beta diversity per million T cells was roughly linear with age.

Concerning this clonotype itself: The antigen is undetermined.

In each sample, at least 7 million PBMCs were isolated. The clonotype originates from a human donor in good health. The J gene is TRBJ1-2, the V gene TRBV28; TRBD1 agrees at 9 bases. Source material: blood. CDR3 coding DNA: TGTGCCAGCAGTTTAATCCCGGGGACAGGGTTTTTTGGCTACACCTTC. This codes for CASSLIPGTGFFGYTF.